The T cell receptor (beta chain) described here comes from a study of blood T cell repertoires in COVID-19. Study-level background: The analysed material was cDNA or gDNA that came from T cells, B-cell-depleted T cells, or PBMCs.

Method: immunoSEQ multiplex PCR; TCRdb's copy keeps in-frame clones and lacks some. The sample lists around 130,000 clones; roughly 80% were seen once. The CDR3 length is 15 residues. Deletions cut 4 bases from V and 0 bases from J, with 10 bases between. Germline assignment: CDR1 LNHDA and CDR2 SQIVND (reference sequence). Recovered status applied to Cohort 3 donors who had two consecutive negative PCRs. It also applied to those with clearance or with symptom resolution. Sequencing was performed on PBMCs or T cells enriched from blood (not recorded which). The clonotype was recovered from a man aged 25-45 years who had recovered from COVID-19. V and J are TRBV19 and TRBJ1-5; D not resolved. CDR3 amino acids: CASSSGGYSNQPQHF. The CDR3 coding sequence is TGTGCCAGTAGTAGCGGTGGCTATAGCAATCAGCCCCAGCATTTT.